The 5 T cell receptor beta chains reported below all come from one sample, sequenced in a study of blood T cell repertoires in COVID-19. This table comes from immunoSEQ multiplex PCR, and its TCRdb copy is limited to in-frame clones, with some not included. The sample has under 300,000 clones; under 90% are singletons. The sample consisted of peripheral blood. The source of these receptors is a woman aged 45-65 years who had recovered from COVID-19.

The CDR3 sequence is CASSDSYNSPLHF. The CDR3 DNA reads TGTGCCAGCAGTGACAGCTATAATTCACCCCTCCACTTT. The chain employs TRBV7-9 and TRBJ1-6; D may be TRBD1 (5 bases). Germline lookup yields CDR1 SEHNR and CDR2 FQNEAQ (reference sequence). V lost 6 bases and J lost 3, with 6 bases in between. The CDR3 sequence is 13 residues long.

V is TRBV10-3 and J is TRBJ1-1, with 9 positions matching TRBD1. Germline loops: CDR1 ENHRY, CDR2 SYGVKD. The J segment lost 2 bases and the V segment lost 5 bases, leaving 3 bases of the junction unmatched. The CDR3 has 14 residues. This CDR3 is CAISTDRGNTEAFF. The CDR3 DNA reads TGTGCCATCAGTACGGACAGGGGTAACACTGAAGCTTTCTTT.

J is TRBJ2-5 and V is TRBV9; 8 positions match TRBD1. Germline V gives CDR1 SGDLS, CDR2 YYNGEE. The CDR3 consists of 15 residues. Trimming removed 3 bases from V and 2 bases from J; junction bases left unmatched: 6. The CDR3 sequence is CASSARTGRQETQYF. The DNA for the CDR3 is TGTGCCAGCAGCGCCCGGACAGGGAGACAAGAGACCCAGTACTTC. The full variable domain, rest sourced from reference TRBV9 and TRBJ2-5, is DSGVTQTPKHLITATGQRVTLRCSPRSGDLSVYWYQQSLDQGLQFLIQYYNGEERAKGNILERFSAQQFPDLHSELNLSSLELGDSALYFCASSARTGRQETQYFGPGTRLLVL.

The chain couples TRBV24-1 to TRBJ1-2; D is perhaps TRBD1 (5 bases). Trimming stripped 6 bases from V and 5 bases from J, with 15 bases between. Germline CDR1 reads KGHDR; CDR2 reads SFDVKD. CDR3 length: 14 residues. The CDR3 loop reads CATSPRALGYGYTF. CDR3 DNA: TGTGCCACCAGTCCCAGGGCTCTAGGGTATGGCTACACCTTC.

The chain carries TRBV7-2 and TRBJ2-5; possible D gene TRBD1, 6 bases. In germline, CDR1 is SGHTA, CDR2 FQGNSA. The CDR3 has 15 amino acids. Between the trimmed V and J ends, which lost 6 bases and 2 bases, there was a span of 16 bases. CDR3 in DNA: TGTGCCAGCAGATCCCCGGGACACGGACAAGAGACCCAGTACTTC. Translating it yields CASRSPGHGQETQYF.